One sample yielded the 11 T cell receptor beta chains listed below, sequenced in a study of T cells in Graves' hyperthyroidism and ophthalmopathy. From RNA transcripts, TCR beta CDR3 regions were amplified. The TCR CDR3 was amplified in a first-round RT-PCR using the HTBI primer set. TCRdb passed the multiplex PCR reads through MiXCR, listing each CDR3 protein once. The profile shows 350,000 to 450,000 distinct CDR3 sequences, roughly 13% of them singletons. Material for sequencing was blood. All receptors derive from a woman aged 60 to 75 with Graves' hyperthyroidism.

This rearrangement joins TRBV10-3 to TRBJ2-7; D remains unclear. The germline gives CDR1 ENHRY, CDR2 SYGVKD. V gave up 0 bases and J gave up 3 bases, with 6 bases separating them. CDR3 length: 13 amino acids. The chain's CDR3 is CAISESFDYEQYF. CDR3 nucleotide sequence: TGTGCCATCAGTGAGTCTTTCGACTACGAGCAGTACTTC.

In the case of this clonotype: A much larger clone sits a single nucleotide away, making a read error possible. The rearrangement uses TRBV2 and TRBJ2-1; no reliable D call. The J call could be wrong; TRBJ2-7 is a better fit for the DNA end. The CDR3 has 11 amino acids. CDR1 and CDR2 from the germline V gene are SNHLY and FYNNEI. The CDR3 region has the DNA TGTGCCAGCAGCTTCCACAATGAGCAGTACTTC. This gives the protein CASSFHNEQYF.

This clonotype was counted at least ten times. As DNA, the CDR3 is TGCAGTGCTAGTTCCGGGGCCACTGAAGCTTTCTTT. This encodes CSASSGATEAFF. The V call is TRBV20-1, the J call TRBJ1-1; the D gene is possibly TRBD1 (5 bases). The V gene lost 3 bases and the J gene lost 4 bases, with 9 bases spanning the gap. In germline, CDR1 is DFQATT, CDR2 SNEGSKA (reference sequence). This CDR3 region has 12 residues.

Ten or more counts support this clonotype. The gene calls are TRBV11-2 and TRBJ1-1; unclear D gene. V lost 4 bases and J 7 bases, leaving 13 bases between the germline ends. Germline V gene data show CDR1 as SGHAT and CDR2 as FQNNGV. The CDR3 loop spans 13 amino acids. The CDR3 is CASSSPNSLEAFF. CDR3 DNA sequence: TGTGCCAGCAGCTCTCCCAACAGCCTTGAAGCTTTCTTT.

Remarks on this clonotype: With a much larger clone just one base away, this may be a read error. The chain recombines TRBV7-3 with TRBJ2-3, with D possibly being TRBD2 (5 bases). The CDR3 length is 15 residues. Per germline, CDR1 SGHTA and CDR2 FQGTGA. The CDR3 DNA sequence: TGTGCCAGCAGCTTAAGAGCGGTTAGCACAGATGCGCAGTATTTT. Translated, it gives CASSLRAVSTDAQYF.

About this clonotype: In this CDR3 the conserved last residue, phenylalanine or tryptophan, is missing, so a read error is likely. V usage is TRBV28 and J usage is TRBJ1-1; the D is unclear. Germline CDR1 MDHEN, CDR2 SYDVKM. This CDR3 comprises 12 residues. Trimming cost V 8 bases and J 4 bases, with 11 bases left between them. CDR3 residues: CASRGMVTEAFL. CDR3 DNA sequence: TGTGCCAGCCGGGGTATGGTCACTGAAGCTTTCCTT.

The chain recombines TRBV7-9 with TRBJ2-1; 7 nucleotides line up with TRBD1. CDR3 length: 18 residues. Germline lookup yields CDR1 SEHNR and CDR2 FQNEAQ (reference sequence). V gave up 0 bases and J gave up 0 bases; unmatched junction bases: 8. The CDR3 coding sequence is TGTGCCAGCAGCTTAGCGTTGGGACAGTCGAGCTCCTACAATGAGCAGTTCTTC. This codes for CASSLALGQSSSYNEQFF.

About this clonotype itself: This clone may be a read error of a much larger clone one base away. This chain links TRBV3-1 with TRBJ2-5; 13 bases agree with TRBD2. Germline V gene lookup returns CDR1 LGHDT and CDR2 YNNKEL (reference sequence). The ends lost 1 base at V and 13 bases at J; junction bases unmatched: 9. This CDR3 comprises 15 residues. The CDR3 loop reads CASSQALGLAGALYF. CDR3 nucleotides: TGTGCCAGCAGCCAAGCCCTCGGACTAGCGGGAGCTTTGTACTTC.

At least ten counts were recorded for this clonotype. The chain is built from TRBV27 and TRBJ2-7; TRBD2 matches at 14 bases. V shed 4 bases, J shed 2 bases, and the junction held 10 bases outside the gene matches. Germline-derived CDR1 and CDR2 are MNHEY and SMNVEV (reference sequence). This CDR3 spans 18 amino acids. CDR3 loop: CASSSGGTSGRTPYEQYF. CDR3 nucleotides: TGTGCCAGCAGTTCCGGAGGGACTAGCGGGAGAACTCCCTACGAGCAGTACTTC.

The chain links TRBV7-9 to TRBJ2-3, with D perhaps matching TRBD1 (6 bases). This CDR3 is 16 amino acids long. The V end was cut by 6 bases, the J end by 4 bases, with 20 bases between. Looked up from germline, CDR1 is SEHNR and CDR2 is FQNEAQ (reference sequence). Here the CDR3 DNA reads TGTGCCAGCAGTGCGGCCACGGGACACGGACCAGATACGCAGTATTTT. Protein sequence: CASSAATGHGPDTQYF. Full variable domain (outside the CDR3, taken from reference TRBV7-9 and TRBJ2-3): DTGVSQNPRHKITKRGQNVTFRCDPISEHNRLYWYRQTLGQGPEFLTYFQNEAQLEKSRLLSDRFSAERPKGSFSTLEIQRTEQGDSAMYLCASSAATGHGPDTQYFGPGTRLTVL.

This chain links TRBV5-1 with TRBJ2-5, with 12 positions matching TRBD2. The CDR3 consists of 16 residues. Germline CDR1 is SGHRS and CDR2 is YFSETQ. Germline trimming cut 0 bases from V and 5 bases from J; bases unmatched to any gene: 5. The CDR3 DNA reads TGCGCCAGCAGCTTGGAGCTAGCGGGAGGGAGTGAGACCCAGTACTTC. Its translation: CASSLELAGGSETQYF.